This T cell receptor beta chain stems from a study of T cells in Graves' hyperthyroidism and ophthalmopathy. RNA transcripts yielded amplified TCR beta CDR3 regions. Researchers ran a first-round RT-PCR on the TCR CDR3 using the HTBI primer set. TCRdb used MiXCR to reprocess the multiplex PCR reads, holding one entry per CDR3 protein. The table has about 360,000 distinct CDR3 sequences, approximately 15% seen once. For this clonotype: With a much larger clone just one base away, this may be a read error.

V lost 3 bases, J lost 4 bases, and 9 bases stayed unmatched. The CDR3 runs 16 residues. Germline assignment: CDR1 DFQATT and CDR2 SNEGSKA (reference sequence). This TCR was sampled from a man between 25 and 39 years old with Graves' hyperthyroidism that later progressed to Graves' ophthalmopathy. The gene calls are TRBV20-1 and TRBJ1-2; 12 bases agree with TRBD1. Sequences were obtained from blood. CDR3 coding DNA: TGCAGTGCTAGGGGACAGGGGGCGCATTATGGCTATGGCTACACCTTC. It encodes CSARGQGAHYGYGYTF.